This TCR beta chain stems from a study of T cell repertoires in cytomegalovirus infection. About the research overall: As its CMV epitopes, the study selected recently identified HLA-C-restricted and well-studied HLA-B-restricted targets. It can be stated that public TCR beta signatures indicated CMV infection as well as a matching HLA type. The study's findings and limits: Clonotype analysis showed dominance of the ex vivo response by HLA-C-restricted CMV-specific TCR beta clonotypes. People with CMV and the relevant HLA were identified by cumulative public TCR beta family frequency.

This clonotype was counted between two and nine times. Its antigen remains unidentified. Each CDR3 protein gets one entry after TCRdb re-called the reads with MiXCR. The sample records around 69,000 distinct CDR3 sequences, 25% to 30% being singletons. The CDR3 contains 15 residues. Germline CDR1 is SGDLS and CDR2 is YYNGEE. Trimming took 0 bases from V and 5 from J, leaving 11 bases between them. The chain uses TRBV9 and TRBJ2-2; either TRBD1 or TRBD2 may fit D (6 bases each). The specimen was CD8+ T cells from cultured PBMCs, collected from culture after CMV antigen stimulation. The TCR comes from a human donor in good health (CMV status not recorded). Some clones in this sample may be carry-over from other donors' samples. This CDR3 is CASSVGGAKTGELFF. The CDR3 DNA sequence: TGTGCCAGCAGCGTAGGGGGGGCCAAGACCGGGGAGCTGTTTTTT.